The T cell receptor (beta chain) described here comes from a study of metastatic and nonmetastatic thyroid tumors. TCRdb re-clonotyped the PCR reads via MiXCR. The sample consists of about 52,000 clones, around a sixth of them appearing once. Germline-derived CDR1 and CDR2 are SGHAT and FQNNGV. Trimming took off 5 bases at V and 3 bases at J, with 23 bases between the two ends. The CDR3 is 17 amino acids. No patient received treatment before thyroid surgery. The sample was blood. This rearrangement joins TRBV11-2 to TRBJ2-7, with D tentatively TRBD2 (6 bases). This clonotype was obtained from a female donor with papillary thyroid cancer or a benign thyroid nodule (not recorded which). Some clones in this sample may be carry-over from other donors' samples. The CDR3 DNA reads as TGTGCCAGCAGCCTAAGAAACCCCGGTAGCGGACACTACGAGCAGTACGTC. Residues: CASSLRNPGSGHYEQYV.